Listed below are T cell receptor beta chains from one sample, sequenced in a study of control samples from healthy donors and cancer patients. Repertoires were generated with immunoSEQ multiplex PCR, while TCRdb's copy carries only in-frame clones and drops some. The sample has roughly 150,000 clones, 93% seen once. Material: blood. These receptors were taken from a man in his fifties or sixties in good health. CDR3s include the opening cysteine and the closing phenylalanine or tryptophan. A D gene is named only where the DNA matches it firmly. The size of a clone is reported for some rows only, either as once, few or many, or as a class for expanded clones.

D	V	size	J	DNA	CDR3
NA	TRBV7-9	NA	TRBJ1-2	TGTGCCAGCAACCCTGGGGGGAGGAAGGGGAACTATGGCTACACCTTC	CASNPGGRKGNYGYTF
TRBD1	TRBV5-1	NA	TRBJ1-5	TGCGCCAGCAGCCCCACTACAGGGGTTGGGCAGCCCCAGCATTTT	CASSPTTGVGQPQHF
TRBD2	TRBV10-2	NA	TRBJ2-7	TGCGCCAGCAGTGAGACCCGCCGGACTAGCAGACACTACGAGCAGTACTTC	CASSETRRTSRHYEQYF
NA	TRBV3-1/TRBV3-2	NA	TRBJ1-5	TGTGCCAGCAGCCAAGCACCAGGGACGGGCTTTCCCCAGCATTTT	CASSQAPGTGFPQHF
TRBD1	TRBV5-1	NA	TRBJ1-2	TGCGCCAGCAGCGAGGGACAGGACTATGGCTACACCTTC	CASSEGQDYGYTF
TRBD2	TRBV9	NA	TRBJ2-4	TGTGCCAGCAGCGTAGGACTAGCAAGCATTCAGTACTTC	CASSVGLASIQYF
NA	TRBV2	NA	TRBJ1-3	TGTGCCAGCACCTTTTTGGGGGCGGCTAACGGAAACACCATATATTTT	CASTFLGAANGNTIYF
NA	TRBV11-2	NA	TRBJ1-5	TGTGCCAGCAGCCCGTCGGGAAGCAATCAGCCCCAGCATTTT	CASSPSGSNQPQHF
TRBD2	TRBV6-2/TRBV6-3	NA	TRBJ2-3	TGTGCCAGCAGTTACTCTAGCGGGAGCACAGATACGCAGTATTTT	CASSYSSGSTDTQYF
NA	TRBV10-2	NA	TRBJ1-5	TGCGCCAGCAGACAGGGAAGAGGTCAGCCCCAGCATTTT	CASRQGRGQPQHF
NA	TRBV25-1	NA	TRBJ2-1	TGTGCCAGCAGTGAGATACTCACCGGGAGTGAGCAGTTCTTC	CASSEILTGSEQFF
NA	TRBV29-1	once	TRBJ1-1	TGCAGCGTTGAAGTCAGCTTGAACACTGAAGCTTTCTTT	CSVEVSLNTEAFF
TRBD2	TRBV5-1	once	TRBJ2-1	TGCGCCAGCAGCCTTTCCGGGGGACTAGCGGCCAATCATGAGCAGTTCTTC	CASSLSGGLAANHEQFF
TRBD1	TRBV28	NA	TRBJ2-3	TGTGCCAGCATCGACAGGGGTTTCACAGATACGCAGTATTTT	CASIDRGFTDTQYF
NA	TRBV10-3	NA	TRBJ1-5	TGTGCCATCAGTAGGGACGGCCTCCCATATAGCAATCAGCCCCAGCATTTT	CAISRDGLPYSNQPQHF
NA	TRBV5-5	NA	TRBJ2-4	TGTGCCAGCAGCTTTCGACAGACCTATACTCAAAACATTCAGTACTTC	CASSFRQTYTQNIQYF
TRBD1	TRBV5-4	NA	TRBJ1-2	TGTGCCAGCCGTAACAGGGGGGAACTCTATGGCTACACCTTC	CASRNRGELYGYTF
NA	TRBV27	NA	TRBJ2-1	TGTGCCAGCAGTTTTCGGCCCTCAGCGGTGGACTACAATGAGCAGTTCTTC	CASSFRPSAVDYNEQFF
NA	TRBV19	NA	TRBJ1-2	TGTGCCAGTACCCCCCGGACGGGCGAGAGAGGCTACACCTTC	CASTPRTGERGYTF
NA	TRBV19	NA	TRBJ2-1	TGTGCCAGTAGTGGGGCAGGGGCGGTTGAGCAGTTCTTC	CASSGAGAVEQFF
NA	TRBV6-5	NA	TRBJ2-7	TGTGCCAGCAGAAAACTAGGGGAGCAGTACTTC	CASRKLGEQYF
NA	TRBV27	NA	TRBJ1-6	TGTGCCAGCCGGAGGGCAGGGGCCTTGATTTCCAATTCACCCCTCCACTTT	CASRRAGALISNSPLHF
TRBD2	TRBV4-1	NA	TRBJ2-5	TGCGCCAGCAGCCAAGTAGGACTAGCGGGCCGAGAGACCCAGTACTTC	CASSQVGLAGRETQYF
NA	TRBV12-3/TRBV12-4	NA	TRBJ2-2	TGTGCCAGCAGTCTCCGGGACGTCGGGGAGCTGTTTTTT	CASSLRDVGELFF